One sample yielded the 27 T cell receptor beta chains listed below, sequenced in a study of blood T cell repertoires in COVID-19. Method: immunoSEQ multiplex PCR; TCRdb's copy keeps in-frame clones and lacks some. Counted here are fewer than 200,000 clones, around 87% occurring once; the ten biggest clones make up about 1%. Specimen: peripheral blood. The receptors were sampled from a woman aged 18-35 years who had recovered from COVID-19.

V and J are TRBV10-3 and TRBJ2-5; the match to TRBD2 covers 14 bases. V lost 6 bases, J lost 5 bases, and 8 bases stayed unmatched. This CDR3 is 16 amino acids long. Per germline, CDR1 ENHRY and CDR2 SYGVKD. The CDR3: CAIRGTSGSGWETQYF. As DNA, the CDR3 is TGTGCCATCAGAGGGACTAGCGGGAGCGGGTGGGAGACCCAGTACTTC.

The chain is built from TRBV6-5 and TRBJ2-7; a weak D match, TRBD1 (6 bases). Germline loops: CDR1 MNHEY, CDR2 SVGAGI. The CDR3 covers 15 residues. V was pared by 5 bases and J by 4 bases, with 18 bases between. Here the CDR3 reads CASSPEGGSKYEQYF. CDR3 DNA: TGTGCCAGCAGTCCCGAAGGGGGATCCAAATACGAGCAGTACTTC.

J is TRBJ2-7 and V is TRBV27; no firm D call. The CDR3 spans 14 residues. Germline V gene lookup returns CDR1 MNHEY and CDR2 SMNVEV (reference sequence). Trimming took 3 bases from V and 3 from J, leaving 12 bases between them. CDR3 bases: TGTGCCAGCAGTTTCAGTGACACGATCTACGAGCAGTACTTC. Its translation: CASSFSDTIYEQYF.

The chain is built from TRBV4-1 and TRBJ2-3; D is unclear. Between the trimmed V and J ends, which lost 0 bases and 1 base, there was a span of 5 bases. This CDR3 has 14 residues. Germline CDR1 reads MGHRA; CDR2 reads YSYEKL. The CDR3, as DNA: TGCGCCAGCAGCCAAGATGAGGGCACAGATACGCAGTATTTT. Translated: CASSQDEGTDTQYF.

The rearrangement joins TRBV7-9 to TRBJ2-1; weak D call: TRBD2 (7 bases). The CDR3 runs 13 residues. V was shortened by 4 bases and J by 13 bases, with 17 bases between the two germline ends. Looked up from germline, CDR1 is SEHNR and CDR2 is FQNEAQ (reference sequence). CDR3 sequence (DNA): TGTGCCAGCAGCTCAGAGGGGGGGCCATCTCAGTTCTTC. It translates to CASSSEGGPSQFF.

This clone was counted between two and nine times. The chain has TRBV18 and TRBJ1-5; TRBD1 aligns across 9 bases. Germline CDR1 KGHSH, CDR2 LQKENI. The CDR3 extends over 17 amino acids. The trim removed 3 bases at V and 7 bases at J, leaving 13 bases unmatched. CDR3 residues: CASSPAGTGRFGQPQHF. DNA for the CDR3: TGTGCCAGCTCACCTGCCGGGACAGGGCGTTTCGGGCAGCCCCAGCATTTT.

The CDR3 spells CASSSDRGLSSPLHF. For the CDR3, the DNA is TGTGCCAGCAGTTCTGACAGGGGGCTAAGTTCACCCCTCCACTTT. The J gene is TRBJ1-6, the V gene TRBV6-2 or TRBV6-3; 10 nucleotides match TRBD1. Germline values: CDR1 MNHEY, CDR2 SVGEGT. Unmatched junction bases numbered 6, after V lost 4 bases and J lost 9 bases. This CDR3 has 15 residues.

V gene TRBV6-2 or TRBV6-3 combines with J gene TRBJ2-7; 7 bases map to TRBD2. The CDR3 has 14 residues. CDR1 MNHEY and CDR2 SVGEGT come from the germline V gene. The V segment lost 0 bases and the J segment 7 bases; nucleotides outside the gene matches: 6. The CDR3 region has the DNA TGTGCCAGCAGTTACTCCCGACTAGCATGGGAGCAGTACGTC. It specifies CASSYSRLAWEQYV.

The V gene is TRBV27, the J gene TRBJ1-1; 7 bases align to TRBD1. The CDR3 is 14 residues long. Germline V gene sequence: CDR1 MNHEY, CDR2 SMNVEV (reference sequence). V lost 6 bases and J lost 1; bases outside the gene matches: 5. The CDR3 nucleotides are TGTGCCAGCAGGCCAACAGGGGAGAACACTGAAGCTTTCTTT. It is translated as CASRPTGENTEAFF.

This chain connects TRBV11-1 to TRBJ1-1; D is perhaps TRBD1 (6 bases). There are 13 residues in the CDR3. Between the trimmed V and J ends, which lost 11 bases and 4 bases, there was a span of 17 bases. Germline CDR1 and CDR2: SGHAT and FQDESV (reference sequence). Written as DNA, the CDR3 is TGTGCCGCCCGGGACACGGTTGGCACTGAAGCTTTCTTT. This translates into CAARDTVGTEAFF.

V gene TRBV20-1 combines with J gene TRBJ1-1; D not certain. Germline CDR1 DFQATT, CDR2 SNEGSKA (reference sequence). V was pared by 4 bases and J by 3 bases, with 6 bases between. This CDR3 comprises 11 residues. The CDR3 DNA reads TGCAGTGCTACTCCGTACACTGAAGCTTTCTTT. Amino acid sequence: CSATPYTEAFF.

The CDR3, as DNA: TGTGCCAGCAGCGGACAGGGGGCCCGGACTGAAGCTTTCTTT. As protein: CASSGQGARTEAFF. This sequence joins TRBV9 and TRBJ1-1, with 10 bases matching TRBD1. CDR1 is SGDLS and CDR2 is YYNGEE in the germline V gene. V dropped 3 bases and J dropped 5; count of bases not matched to a gene: 4. This CDR3 contains 14 residues.

This chain links TRBV7-8 with TRBJ2-7, with 8 bases identical to TRBD2. The junction had 10 bases not matched to a gene; V was cut back by 2 bases and J by 4 bases. The V gene's germline CDR1 is SGHVS and CDR2 FQNEAQ. This CDR3 region has 16 residues. CDR3 sequence (DNA): TGTGCCAGCAGCTTATTAGGGACTAGTAAATTGTACGAGCAGTACTTC. Protein sequence: CASSLLGTSKLYEQYF.

V usage is TRBV27 and J usage is TRBJ2-3; a possible D gene is TRBD2 (6 bases). This CDR3 contains 16 residues. Trimming took 5 bases from V and 1 from J, leaving 16 bases between them. The germline V gene encodes CDR1 MNHEY and CDR2 SMNVEV (reference sequence). CDR3 region: CASSPTSYLGTDTQYF. For the CDR3, the DNA is TGTGCCAGCAGTCCCACTAGCTACTTGGGCACAGATACGCAGTATTTT.

The J gene is TRBJ2-5, the V gene TRBV7-6; D perhaps matches TRBD2 (6 bases). Looked up from germline, CDR1 is SGHVS and CDR2 is FNYEAQ. V was shortened by 2 bases and J by 2 bases, with 15 bases between the two germline ends. CDR3 length: 16 amino acids. CDR3 in amino acids: CASSLSQGGRQETQYF. Written as DNA, the CDR3 is TGTGCCAGCAGCTTATCCCAGGGAGGAAGACAAGAGACCCAGTACTTC.

The chain uses TRBV7-2 and TRBJ2-3, with 8 bases lining up with TRBD1. In germline, CDR1 is SGHTA, CDR2 FQGNSA. The ends lost 4 bases at V and 4 bases at J; junction bases unmatched: 4. This CDR3 comprises 14 residues. The CDR3 region is CASSSDRVPDTQYF. In nucleotides, the CDR3 is TGTGCCAGCAGCTCGGACAGGGTCCCAGATACGCAGTATTTT.

This chain links TRBV19 with TRBJ2-7, with 12 bases identical to TRBD2. CDR1 is LNHDA, CDR2 SQIVND, per germline (reference sequence). Losses at the gene ends were 4 bases for V and 3 bases for J; bases not matched to a gene: 4. CDR3 length: 15 residues. CDR3 sequence: CASSKGLAGIYEQYF. DNA for the CDR3: TGTGCCAGTAGTAAAGGACTAGCGGGGATCTACGAGCAGTACTTC.

This clone has more than one count but fewer than ten. CDR3 in DNA: TGTGCCAAAGACGACAGGGTGGACACTGAAGCTTTCTTT. Translating gives CAKDDRVDTEAFF. The chain joins TRBV6-4 to TRBJ1-1; TRBD1 agrees at 7 bases. Trimming cost V 10 bases and J 3 bases; bases outside gene matches: 8. The CDR3 totals 13 residues. Germline CDR1 reads MRHNA; CDR2 reads SNTAGT.

The chain joins TRBV13 to TRBJ2-1; 8 bases align to TRBD1. The V segment lost 5 bases and the J segment 6 bases; nucleotides outside the gene matches: 6. Germline V CDR1 and CDR2: PRHDT, FYEKMQ (reference sequence). This CDR3 region has 14 residues. CDR3 sequence reads: CASSRSDRGNEQFF. As DNA, the CDR3 is TGTGCCAGCAGCCGATCAGACAGGGGCAATGAGCAGTTCTTC.

The CDR3: CASSPAGPALTEAFF. In nucleotides, the CDR3 is TGTGCCAGTAGTCCGGCAGGTCCGGCGCTCACTGAAGCTTTCTTT. The rearrangement uses TRBV19 and TRBJ1-1; D is unresolved. Trimming took off 5 bases at V and 4 bases at J, with 17 bases between the two ends. The germline V gene encodes CDR1 LNHDA and CDR2 SQIVND (reference sequence). The CDR3 covers 15 residues.

The chain joins TRBV7-3 to TRBJ2-2; 14 bases map to TRBD2. The ends lost 4 bases at V and 5 bases at J; junction bases unmatched: 9. This CDR3 has 18 amino acids. Germline V CDR1 and CDR2: SGHTA, FQGTGA. The CDR3 DNA sequence: TGTGCCAGCAGCTCGTCGGGACTAGCGGGAGCCATGACCGGGGAGCTGTTTTTT. It is translated as CASSSSGLAGAMTGELFF. The full variable domain, rest sourced from reference TRBV7-3 and TRBJ2-2, is GAGVSQTPSNKVTEKGKYVELRCDPISGHTALYWYRQSLGQGPEFLIYFQGTGAADDSGLPNDRFFAVRPEGSVSTLKIQRTERGDSAVYLCASSSSGLAGAMTGELFFGEGSRLTVL.

The chain employs TRBV7-9 and TRBJ1-4; possible D gene TRBD1, 6 bases. V lost 3 bases and J 10 bases, leaving 15 bases between the germline ends. The germline V gene has CDR1 SEHNR and CDR2 FQNEAQ (reference sequence). This CDR3 spans 14 amino acids. This CDR3 reads CASSFGGAIRKLFF. DNA for the CDR3: TGTGCCAGCAGCTTTGGGGGGGCCATAAGAAAACTGTTTTTT.

V and J are TRBV19 and TRBJ2-1, with D unresolved. This CDR3 is 12 amino acids long. Trimming removed 3 bases from V and 3 bases from J, with 3 bases in between. The germline gives CDR1 LNHDA, CDR2 SQIVND (reference sequence). CDR3 residues: CASSINYNEQFF. CDR3 nucleotides: TGTGCCAGTAGTATTAACTACAATGAGCAGTTCTTC.

This chain connects TRBV4-3 to TRBJ1-5; TRBD1 might be the D (6 bases). Germline assignment: CDR1 LGHNA and CDR2 YSLEER. This CDR3 region has 14 residues. Trimming cost V 1 base and J 7 bases, with 11 bases left between them. CDR3 sequence (DNA): TGCGCCAGCAGCCAAGTTCCAACAGGGCAGCCCCAGCATTTT. This codes for CASSQVPTGQPQHF.

This chain connects TRBV5-6 to TRBJ2-3; perhaps TRBD1 as D (6 bases). V lost 4 bases, J lost 2 bases, and 14 bases lay in between. The CDR3 is 15 residues long. Germline loops: CDR1 SGHDT, CDR2 YYEEEE. The CDR3 sequence is CASSIGTSSTDTQYF. CDR3 nucleotides: TGTGCCAGCAGCATCGGGACATCCTCCACAGATACGCAGTATTTT.

This clone appeared a few times. The genes are TRBV27 and TRBJ1-2, with TRBD1 matching 8 bases. Germline V CDR1 and CDR2: MNHEY, SMNVEV (reference sequence). V was clipped by 6 bases and J by 4 bases; unmatched bases: 7. The CDR3 consists of 14 residues. CDR3: CASRAQGASYGYTF. In DNA, the CDR3 is TGTGCCAGCAGAGCTCAGGGGGCCTCCTATGGCTACACCTTC.

The chain joins TRBV3-1 (or the pseudogene TRBV3-2) to TRBJ2-7, with D tentatively TRBD2 (6 bases). Trimming left V 2 bases short and J 2 bases short, with 7 bases between. This CDR3 is 13 amino acids long. Germline V gene sequence: CDR1 LGHDT, CDR2 YNNKEL (reference sequence). The CDR3 nucleotides are TGTGCCAGCAGCCAACCTAGCGCCTACGAGCAGTACGTC. Amino acid sequence: CASSQPSAYEQYV.